This T cell receptor (beta chain) appears in the sequencing data of a study of cytomegalovirus exposure and HLA in healthy donors. Concerning this clone itself: Its antigen is as yet unknown.

Produced via immunoSEQ multiplex PCR; TCRdb's table is partial and in-frame only. The profile shows 95,000 to 150,000 clones, approximately 89% of them singletons. The CDR3 sequence is 13 residues long. In germline, CDR1 is GTSNPN, CDR2 SVGIG (reference sequence). The V segment lost 4 bases and the J segment 4 bases; nucleotides outside the gene matches: 6. Study results and caveats: Overall, some 160 TCR beta chains were annotated as cytomegalovirus-associated.

The specimen was PBMCs. This receptor was identified in a woman younger than 30 in good health and CMV-seronegative. The rearrangement joins TRBV30 to TRBJ1-1, with 7 bases that match TRBD1. The CDR3 protein is CAWTRGRGTEAFF. DNA for the CDR3: TGTGCCTGGACTAGGGGGCGAGGCACTGAAGCTTTCTTT.